This T cell receptor beta chain is drawn from a study of T-cell reconstitution after alpha-beta-depleted transplantation in children. The germline V gene encodes CDR1 SGHTA and CDR2 FQGNSA. The ends were cut back, 2 bases at V and 8 bases at J, with 9 bases in the middle. The CDR3 contains 12 residues. This clonotype has only a few counts. Unique molecular identifiers were used to barcode this TCRbeta library. Each CDR3 protein gets one entry after TCRdb re-called the PCR reads with MiXCR. The sample carries a few hundred thousand distinct CDR3 sequences, roughly a tenth recorded once. This clonotype originated in a human donor who donated a stem cell graft to a child with acute myeloid leukemia. The rearrangement links TRBV7-2 to TRBJ1-2; D perhaps matches TRBD1 (5 bases). Specimen: PBMCs from the stem cell graft donor, collected from the stem cell graft. The CDR3 DNA follows: TGTGCCAGCAGCTTACAGGGTTGGGGCTACACCTTC. This codes for CASSLQGWGYTF.